The text below deals with one TCR beta chain. The antigen it binds to is not known. The sample holds no much larger clone one base away, and base qualities are not on file. From the cysteine up to the phenylalanine, the CDR3 has a length of 14 residues. Only the CDR3 region is kept as DNA, spanning 42 bases read in frame from base 1. V drops 2 bases and J drops 7 bases, leaving 12 bases in between. Based on the germline V gene, the CDR1 and CDR2 sequences are LGHNA and YNFKEQ. For sequencing of the TCRbeta CDR3 region, genomic DNA was extracted from the sorted cells. The immunoSEQ Assay was used for sequencing of TCRbeta CDR3 regions. TCRdb mirrors the immuneACCESS table, restricted to in-frame sequences. Some clones are absent from its copies; in checked studies, under half trace to an unresolved V gene, and the reason for the others is unknown. This sample gives roughly 67,000 clones in total; 80% to 95% of them show up just once. The ten largest clones add up to 8% to 10% of the sample.

These data come from a study of OX40 agonist ivuxolimab in advanced cancers. Regarding the complete study: Ivuxolimab was an agonistic, fully human IgG2 monoclonal antibody directed against OX40 (CD134), a costimulatory receptor. Intravenous ivuxolimab was administered to patients every 2 weeks at six dose levels: 0.01, 0.1, 0.3, 1.5, 3 and 10 mg/kg. Of the approximately 54 patients in dose escalation, 19 had hepatocellular carcinoma, some 15 had melanoma, 9 had renal cell carcinoma and 9 had head and neck cancer. The dose-escalation cohort was approximately 83% male with a mean age of 60 years, ranging from 23 to 79. The paper reports the monotherapy dose-escalation portion (N of about 54 patients) of the phase I ivuxolimab trial. The point of sequencing TCRbeta in the periphery was to test whether ivuxolimab changed TCR sequence diversity and drove clonal T-cell expansion. Partial responses occurred in three dose-escalation patients: two with cutaneous melanoma and one with hepatocellular carcinoma. Prior anti-PD-1, anti-PD-L1 or anti-CTLA-4 therapy was permitted, and checkpoint inhibitors had been received by about 44% of dose-escalation patients. Summary of the overall study and its limitations: Clonal expansion of both CD4+ and CD8+ blood T cells was observed from baseline to week 6 at doses 0.1 to 3.0 mg/kg. In partial responders in the 0.1-3.0 mg/kg groups, normalized peripheral clonal expansion was found to be among the lowest, especially among CD8+ T cells. Low levels of normalized T-cell clonal expansion were also seen in some patients who did not respond. Which antigens the clonally expanded peripheral T cells were specific for was not determined. After ivuxolimab, more expanded clones were found on average in CD8+ T cells than in CD4+ T cells.

Patients with autoimmune disease history or receiving systemic immunosuppression were excluded from the trial. Peripheral blood for TCR sequencing was collected from all dose cohorts at baseline, on cycle 4 day 1, and on cycle 7 day 1. Samples came from an open-label, multicenter, first-in-human phase I dose-escalation trial of ivuxolimab. Adults with locally advanced or metastatic head and neck squamous cell, hepatocellular, melanoma or renal cell carcinoma were enrolled in the trial. CD4+ and CD8+ T cells were sorted separately from peripheral blood before TCR sequencing. The receptor chain draws on TRBV4-2 and TRBJ2-1; the D gene is tentatively TRBD1 or TRBD2, each matching 6 bases. This TCR derives from an adult with an advanced solid tumor such as melanoma, head and neck, liver or kidney cancer. The sequences come from CD4+ or CD8+ T cells sorted from blood, collected in a trial of the OX40 agonist ivuxolimab. The sequence in DNA is TGTGCCAGCAGCCAATTACAGGGAGGAAATGAGCAGTTCTTC. The resulting protein is CASSQLQGGNEQFF.